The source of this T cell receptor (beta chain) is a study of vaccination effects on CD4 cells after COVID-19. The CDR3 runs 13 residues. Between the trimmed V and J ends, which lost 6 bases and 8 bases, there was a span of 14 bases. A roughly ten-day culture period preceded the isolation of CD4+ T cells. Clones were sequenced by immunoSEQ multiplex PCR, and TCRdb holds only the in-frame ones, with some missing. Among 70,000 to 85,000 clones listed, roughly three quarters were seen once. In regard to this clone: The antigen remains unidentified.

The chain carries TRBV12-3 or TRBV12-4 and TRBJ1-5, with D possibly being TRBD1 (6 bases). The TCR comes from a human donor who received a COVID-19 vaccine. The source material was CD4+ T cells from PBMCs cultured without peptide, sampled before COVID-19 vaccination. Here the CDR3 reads CASRAQGSEPQHF. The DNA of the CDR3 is TGTGCCAGCAGGGCACAGGGTTCAGAGCCCCAGCATTTT.